Described below is a single TCR beta chain sequence and its context. This sample stems from a study of blood T cell repertoires in COVID-19. The CDR3 covers 13 residues. Between the trimmed V and J ends, which lost 4 bases and 7 bases, there was a span of 8 bases. Looked up from germline, CDR1 is PRHDT and CDR2 is FYEKMQ (reference sequence). Patients at the Seattle site were enrolled during active infection and followed longitudinally. Original handling: Nucleated cell number was recorded as an estimate derived from reference gene primer amplification. Sequencing used immunoSEQ multiplex PCR; TCRdb keeps in-frame clones, though not all of them. Clone size and the V and J calls come from that table; the DNA yielded D and trimming. This table has around 300,000 clones, 90% appearing once.

This TCR was sampled from a middle-aged woman with COVID-19, enrolled during active disease. The chain couples TRBV13 to TRBJ1-6, with D possibly matching TRBD1 (5 bases). The specimen sequenced was peripheral blood. The CDR3 reads CASSSYRNSPLHF. CDR3 nucleotides: TGTGCCAGCAGCTCCTACAGGAATTCACCCCTCCACTTT.